The subject of this entry is one TCR beta chain. What it binds is unknown. The data were obtained in a study of OX40 agonist ivuxolimab in advanced cancers. Looking at the study overall: Patients with prior anti-PD-1, anti-PD-L1 or anti-CTLA-4 therapy were eligible; 35% to 45% had some.

Per the germline V gene, CDR1 is LNHDA and CDR2 is SQIVND (reference sequence). The CDR3 has 16 residues. Between the trimmed V and J ends, which lost 5 bases and 2 bases, there was a span of 16 bases. Study outcomes and limitations: Partial responders at 0.1-3.0 mg/kg had among the lowest clonal expansion.

Sequencing used immunoSEQ multiplex PCR; TCRdb keeps in-frame clones, though not all of them. The data contain around 79,000 clones, 90% to 95% of them singletons. The receptor was isolated from an adult with an advanced solid tumor such as melanoma, head and neck, liver or kidney cancer. Sequenced here: CD4+ or CD8+ T cells sorted from blood, sampled in a trial of the OX40 agonist ivuxolimab. The V gene is TRBV19, the J gene TRBJ2-1; the D gene is possibly TRBD2 (5 bases). The CDR3 nucleotides are TGTGCCAGTAGTCCACTTCCCGGGATCACCTACAATGAGCAGTTCTTC. Protein sequence: CASSPLPGITYNEQFF.